These 29 T cell receptor beta chains came from one sample sequenced in a study of T cell repertoires in cytomegalovirus infection. Their cognate antigens are unknown. TCRdb itself ran the reads through MiXCR, one entry per CDR3 protein. The table shows 650,000 to 850,000 distinct CDR3 sequences, with 25% to 35% occurring only once. This specimen was cultured CD8+ T cells from PBMCs, taken from culture after CMV antigen stimulation. The receptors stem from a human donor in good health (CMV status not recorded). Some clones in this sample may be carry-over from other donors' samples.

The rearrangement uses TRBV12-3 or TRBV12-4 and TRBJ1-1, with 9 bases aligning to TRBD1. J was trimmed by 5 bases and V by 6 bases; bases with no gene match: 7. The CDR3 runs 14 residues. For the CDR3, the DNA is TGTGCCAGCAGGGGGACAGGGTTTCTGACTGAAGCTTTCTTT. Encoded protein: CASRGTGFLTEAFF.

The V gene is TRBV7-9, the J gene TRBJ1-3; a possible D gene is TRBD1 (5 bases). The V gene lost 5 bases and the J gene lost 7 bases, with 9 bases spanning the gap. The germline gives CDR1 SEHNR, CDR2 FQNEAQ (reference sequence). There are 12 residues in the CDR3. CDR3 DNA sequence: TGTGCCAGCAGCCCATGGGGGAACACCATATATTTT. Translation gives CASSPWGNTIYF.

The chain's CDR3 is CASSQRYPRDPLNGYTF. In DNA form, the CDR3 reads TGTGCCAGCAGCCAACGATACCCCCGGGACCCACTCAACGGCTACACCTTC. This sequence joins TRBV4-2 and TRBJ1-2; possible D gene TRBD1, 5 bases. Germline values: CDR1 LGHNA, CDR2 YNFKEQ. V was shortened by 2 bases and J by 8 bases, with 24 bases between the two germline ends. The CDR3 length is 17 residues.

This clonotype was seen a handful of times. J is TRBJ1-2 and V is TRBV6-2 or TRBV6-3, with 8 positions matching TRBD1. This CDR3 is 14 amino acids long. Germline lookup yields CDR1 MNHEY and CDR2 SVGEGT. The V segment lost 7 bases and the J segment 6 bases; nucleotides outside the gene matches: 10. CDR3 sequence (DNA): TGTGCCAGCACCTCAGGGGGCCCGAAACATGGCTACACCTTC. Translating it yields CASTSGGPKHGYTF.

This clonotype was seen only once. The V gene is TRBV7-3, the J gene TRBJ1-1; D perhaps matches TRBD1 (5 bases). From germline, CDR1 is SGHTA and CDR2 FQGTGA. V was cut by 2 bases and J by 4 bases, with 11 bases left in between. The CDR3 has 14 residues. CDR3 residues: CASSLAGVSTEAFF. CDR3 nucleotide sequence: TGTGCCAGCAGCTTAGCGGGGGTGAGCACTGAAGCTTTCTTT.

This clonotype was counted at least ten times. This sequence joins TRBV5-6 and TRBJ2-1; 9 nucleotides line up with TRBD1. The length of the CDR3 is 13 residues. After removal of 3 bases from V and 7 bases from J, the junction contained 2 bases not matched to a gene. CDR1 is SGHDT and CDR2 is YYEEEE in the germline V gene. The CDR3 nucleotides are TGTGCCAGCAGCTGGGGGACAGGGAATGAGCAGTTCTTC. This gives the protein CASSWGTGNEQFF.

This chain joins TRBV6-6 and TRBJ2-3; D is tentatively TRBD1 or TRBD2 (6 bases each). This CDR3 has 17 amino acids. Trimming pared 0 bases from V and 4 bases from J, leaving 17 bases between. Germline-derived CDR1 and CDR2 are MNHNY and SVGAGI (reference sequence). CDR3 DNA: TGTGCCAGCAGTTACTCACCCGGGGGCAGGGGCCCAGATACGCAGTATTTT. This sequence encodes CASSYSPGGRGPDTQYF.

This clonotype was picked up a small number of times. The V gene is TRBV6-1, the J gene TRBJ1-5; D is unclear. This CDR3 is 14 amino acids long. CDR1 and CDR2 from the germline V gene are MNHNS and SASEGT. The V and J ends lost 3 bases and 7 bases respectively, with 13 bases between them. The CDR3 reads CASSEREQYQPQHF. In DNA form, the CDR3 reads TGTGCCAGCAGTGAGAGGGAGCAATACCAGCCCCAGCATTTT.

This clonotype was counted a few times. J is TRBJ2-5 and V is TRBV6-6; TRBD1 matches at 10 bases. Germline CDR1 reads MNHNY; CDR2 reads SVGAGI (reference sequence). The CDR3 spans 16 residues. V shed 3 bases, J shed 1 base, and the junction held 5 bases outside the gene matches. CDR3 coding DNA: TGTGCCAGCAGTTATGGGACAGGGGCCCCCCAAGAGACCCAGTACTTC. Translating it yields CASSYGTGAPQETQYF.

This clonotype showed up many times. The chain carries TRBV7-2 and TRBJ2-3; D is tentatively TRBD1 or TRBD2 (5 bases each). V gave up 0 bases and J gave up 1 base, with 8 bases separating them. This CDR3 region has 15 residues. The germline CDR1 and CDR2 sequences are SGHTA and FQGNSA. The CDR3 spells CASSLAGRGTDTQYF. The CDR3 region has the DNA TGTGCCAGCAGCTTAGCGGGGCGGGGCACAGATACGCAGTATTTT. The full variable domain, with the rest looked up from reference TRBV7-2 and TRBJ2-3, is GAGVSQSPSNKVTEKGKDVELRCDPISGHTALYWYRQSLGQGLEFLIYFQGNSAPDKSGLPSDRFSAERTGGSVSTLTIQRTQQEDSAVYLCASSLAGRGTDTQYFGPGTRLTVL.

This clonotype was seen only once. The chain has TRBV7-2 and TRBJ1-2; D is perhaps TRBD1 (5 bases). The CDR3 is made up of 15 amino acids. V was pared by 5 bases and J by 1 base, with 14 bases between. The germline V gene encodes CDR1 SGHTA and CDR2 FQGNSA. CDR3 DNA sequence: TGTGCCAGCAGCGAAGGGGACGCCCTTAACTATGGCTACACCTTC. It is translated as CASSEGDALNYGYTF.

The table lists this clonotype with a count of one. This chain connects TRBV19 to TRBJ2-1; 7 nucleotides match TRBD2. The CDR3 spans 12 residues. Germline V gene lookup returns CDR1 LNHDA and CDR2 SQIVND (reference sequence). V trimming: 10 bases; J trimming: 4 bases; junction bases outside the gene matches: 4. The CDR3 reads CAISGAYNEQFF. CDR3 DNA sequence: TGTGCCATCAGCGGGGCATACAATGAGCAGTTCTTC. Filled out from reference TRBV19 and TRBJ2-1, the complete variable domain reads DGGITQSPKYLFRKEGQNVTLSCEQNLNHDAMYWYRQDPGQGLRLIYYSQIVNDFQKGDIAEGYSVSREKKESFPLTVTSAQKNPTAFYLCAISGAYNEQFFGPGTRLTVL.

The genes are TRBV2 and TRBJ2-1; TRBD2 might be the D (5 bases). The length of the CDR3 is 11 residues. CDR1 SNHLY and CDR2 FYNNEI come from the germline V gene. V lost 6 bases and J lost 16, with 16 bases in between. CDR3 nucleotides: TGTGCCAGCAGGGCAACTAGAATTCGCTTCTTC. Protein: CASRATRIRFF.

This clonotype has more than one count but fewer than ten. This chain joins TRBV24-1 and TRBJ2-3; 11 nucleotides agree with TRBD1. Germline V gene sequence: CDR1 KGHDR, CDR2 SFDVKD. V lost 3 bases to trimming and J lost 4 bases; unmatched junction nucleotides: 2. The CDR3 length is 15 residues. The CDR3 DNA follows: TGTGCCACCAGTGATGGGACAGGGGGGCCAGATACGCAGTATTTT. Residues: CATSDGTGGPDTQYF.

Only a few counts were recorded for this clonotype. This chain connects TRBV6-5 to TRBJ1-1; 7 bases fit TRBD1. Per the germline V gene, CDR1 is MNHEY and CDR2 is SVGAGI. CDR3 size: 15 residues. With V trimmed by 1 base and J by 6 bases, 8 bases remained unmatched. The chain's CDR3 is CASSYFSQGDAEAFF. In DNA, the CDR3 is TGTGCCAGCAGTTACTTCTCTCAGGGGGATGCTGAAGCTTTCTTT.

V is TRBV7-3 and J is TRBJ1-2; tentatively, D is TRBD1 (6 bases). Between the trimmed V and J ends, which lost 0 bases and 8 bases, there was a span of 16 bases. This CDR3 comprises 15 residues. CDR1 and CDR2 from the germline V gene are SGHTA and FQGTGA. CDR3 bases: TGTGCCAGCAGCTTAACGCAGATGACCAGGGGCGGCTACACCTTC. Translation: CASSLTQMTRGGYTF.

The chain joins TRBV4-1 to TRBJ1-1; D not resolved. V lost 0 bases to trimming and J lost 3 bases, with 14 bases between them. CDR3 size: 16 residues. Germline CDR1 is MGHRA and CDR2 is YSYEKL. CDR3 in amino acids: CASSQDRVVRDTEAFF. The CDR3 bases are TGCGCCAGCAGCCAAGATAGGGTGGTTCGGGACACTGAAGCTTTCTTT.

This rearrangement joins TRBV5-4 to TRBJ1-5; D is unclear. This CDR3 comprises 14 residues. Deletions cut 2 bases from V and 1 base from J, with 7 bases between. Germline CDR1 and CDR2: SGHNT and YYREEE (reference sequence). CDR3 DNA sequence: TGTGCCAGCAGCTTCCCAGCCAGCAATCAGCCCCAGCATTTT. The encoded protein is CASSFPASNQPQHF.

This clonotype was counted only a few times. The J gene is TRBJ1-1, the V gene TRBV19, with D perhaps matching TRBD1 (5 bases). Per germline, CDR1 LNHDA and CDR2 SQIVND (reference sequence). CDR3 length: 13 amino acids. V was cut by 5 bases and J by 4 bases, with 11 bases left in between. CDR3 loop: CASSLGEPTEAFF. DNA for the CDR3: TGTGCCAGTAGTTTAGGGGAGCCCACTGAAGCTTTCTTT.

The rearrangement joins TRBV6-2 or TRBV6-3 to TRBJ2-5; 10 bases are a match to TRBD1. V gave up 8 bases and J gave up 2 bases; unmatched junction bases: 14. CDR1 and CDR2 from the germline V gene are MNHEY and SVGEGT. The CDR3 is 17 residues long. The CDR3 DNA reads as TGTGCCAGCCTCCGATTCCGGGACAGGGGTTCTCAAGAGACCCAGTACTTC. This codes for CASLRFRDRGSQETQYF.

The chain links TRBV4-2 to TRBJ1-1; no definite D call. Germline CDR1 and CDR2: LGHNA and YNFKEQ. The CDR3 is 14 residues long. Trimming pared 4 bases from V and 0 bases from J, leaving 9 bases between. The CDR3 loop is CASSPGDMNTEAFF. CDR3 bases: TGTGCCAGCAGCCCAGGAGACATGAACACTGAAGCTTTCTTT.

A few counts support this clonotype. The J gene is TRBJ2-1, the V gene TRBV27, with TRBD1 matching 7 bases. With 6 bases clipped from V and 0 bases from J, the junction kept 5 bases outside the gene matches. From germline, CDR1 is MNHEY and CDR2 SMNVEV (reference sequence). The length of the CDR3 is 15 residues. The CDR3: CASRQRTGSYNEQFF. Written as DNA, the CDR3 is TGTGCCAGCAGACAAAGGACAGGCTCCTACAATGAGCAGTTCTTC.

A few counts support this clonotype. V is TRBV11-3 and J is TRBJ2-1; 8 nucleotides align to TRBD1. CDR3 length: 15 amino acids. J lost 3 bases, V lost 5 bases, and 6 bases had no gene match. CDR1 and CDR2 (germline): SGHNT, YENEEA. The chain's CDR3 is CASSARDRLYNEQFF. DNA for the CDR3: TGTGCCAGCAGCGCCCGGGACAGGCTCTACAATGAGCAGTTCTTC.

This clonotype occurred a few times. The chain combines TRBV19 with TRBJ1-2, with 9 bases matching TRBD1. V dropped 3 bases and J dropped 7; count of bases not matched to a gene: 3. The germline V gene has CDR1 LNHDA and CDR2 SQIVND (reference sequence). The CDR3 consists of 13 residues. This CDR3 is CASSMGTGIGYTF. CDR3 nucleotides: TGTGCCAGTAGTATGGGGACAGGGATTGGCTACACCTTC. The variable domain in full, completed from reference TRBV19 and TRBJ1-2, reads DGGITQSPKYLFRKEGQNVTLSCEQNLNHDAMYWYRQDPGQGLRLIYYSQIVNDFQKGDIAEGYSVSREKKESFPLTVTSAQKNPTAFYLCASSMGTGIGYTFGSGTRLTVV.

This clonotype was seen a few times. This chain links TRBV7-3 with TRBJ2-1; D uncertain. V lost 5 bases and J lost 7, with 12 bases in between. The CDR3 spans 13 residues. CDR1 and CDR2 from the germline V gene are SGHTA and FQGTGA. The CDR3 sequence: CASSPERTNEQFF. DNA of the CDR3: TGTGCCAGCAGCCCCGAACGAACGAATGAGCAGTTCTTC.

The chain joins TRBV4-1 to TRBJ1-5; D is perhaps TRBD1 (5 bases). V dropped 5 bases and J dropped 9 bases, with 8 bases sitting between them. There are 11 residues in the CDR3. Germline CDR1 MGHRA, CDR2 YSYEKL. CDR3 DNA: TGCGCCAGCAGCGACGGGGGGCCCCAGCATTTT. Translated: CASSDGGPQHF.

Many counts were recorded for this clonotype. The chain employs TRBV7-6 and TRBJ2-4; 12 bases align to TRBD2. The CDR3 has 16 residues. Germline V gives CDR1 SGHVS, CDR2 FNYEAQ. Losses at the gene ends were 5 bases for V and 2 bases for J; bases not matched to a gene: 4. The CDR3 spells CASSLLAGGTKNIQYF. In DNA, the CDR3 is TGTGCCAGCAGCCTACTAGCGGGGGGAACCAAAAACATTCAGTACTTC.

The chain combines TRBV13 with TRBJ2-1, with 8 nucleotides matching TRBD2. CDR1 is PRHDT and CDR2 is FYEKMQ in the germline V gene (reference sequence). The V segment lost 5 bases and the J segment 6 bases; nucleotides outside the gene matches: 9. The CDR3 is 15 residues long. This CDR3 is CASSPAGLAGNEQFF. The CDR3 nucleotides read TGTGCCAGCAGCCCGGCCGGACTAGCAGGCAATGAGCAGTTCTTC.

In this sample, this clonotype turned up many times. This chain uses TRBV27 with TRBJ1-5; 7 positions match TRBD1. Germline CDR1 is MNHEY and CDR2 is SMNVEV (reference sequence). The CDR3 is made up of 14 amino acids. Losses at the gene ends were 8 bases for V and 3 bases for J; bases not matched to a gene: 7. The CDR3 coding sequence is TGTGCCAGCTCCTCCGGGACAGACAATCAGCCCCAGCATTTT. Its translation: CASSSGTDNQPQHF.